One sample yielded the 12 T cell receptor beta chains listed below, sequenced in a study of shared clonotypes between healthy human individuals. The data were produced by immunoSEQ multiplex PCR, yet TCRdb's version contains in-frame clones alone and is incomplete. The repertoire consists of more than 2,000,000 clones, with 90% to 95% occurring once and the leading ten covering about 0.37%. Sequencing was done on a sample of naive CD4+ T cells from PBMCs. Subset described: CD45RA+ positively selected. These receptors were obtained from a man younger than 35 in good health. Some clones in this sample may be carry-over from other donors' samples.

The chain has TRBV7-8 and TRBJ2-6; D unclear. The CDR3 runs 16 residues. Deletions cut 2 bases from V and 0 bases from J, with 8 bases between. Germline loops: CDR1 SGHVS, CDR2 FQNEAQ. DNA for the CDR3: TGTGCCAGCAGCTTACCACTTCTCTCTGGGGCCAACGTCCTGACTTTC. The encoded protein is CASSLPLLSGANVLTF.

The chain combines TRBV30 with TRBJ2-3; 7 bases are shared with TRBD2. J gave up 5 bases and V 8 bases, and 13 bases lay outside the gene matches. The CDR3 consists of 14 residues. Per the germline V gene, CDR1 is GTSNPN and CDR2 is SVGIG (reference sequence). The CDR3 region is CAHGAGVLGDTQYF. The CDR3 DNA follows: TGTGCCCACGGGGCGGGAGTTCTGGGAGATACGCAGTATTTT.

This clone appeared a single time. The chain couples TRBV5-1 to TRBJ2-7; TRBD2 matches at 11 bases. The CDR3 covers 16 residues. Trimming cost V 4 bases and J 2 bases; bases outside gene matches: 8. The V gene's germline CDR1 is SGHRS and CDR2 YFSETQ. In DNA, the CDR3 is TGCGCCAGCAGCCGCGCTCCTAGCGGGGGGACCTACGAGCAGTACTTC. Translated: CASSRAPSGGTYEQYF.

J is TRBJ1-5 and V is TRBV19, with 7 bases aligning to TRBD1. The V and J ends lost 5 bases and 4 bases, in that order; junction bases with no gene match: 5. Looked up from germline, CDR1 is LNHDA and CDR2 is SQIVND (reference sequence). The CDR3 sequence is 14 residues long. CDR3 region: CASSLDRWNQPQHF. The CDR3 coding sequence is TGTGCCAGTAGTTTGGACAGGTGGAATCAGCCCCAGCATTTT.

This sequence joins TRBV6-5 and TRBJ2-7, with TRBD1 identical over 9 bases. Germline V gene data show CDR1 as MNHEY and CDR2 as SVGAGI. V lost 2 bases, J lost 9 bases, and 5 bases stayed unmatched. The CDR3 covers 13 residues. The CDR3 DNA reads as TGTGCCAGCAGTTACGAGACAGGGGGTATGCAGTACTTC. Its protein product is CASSYETGGMQYF.

The chain has TRBV7-8 and TRBJ2-2; 8 nucleotides agree with TRBD2. Germline CDR1 and CDR2: SGHVS and FQNEAQ. V trimming: 5 bases; J trimming: 0 bases; junction bases outside the gene matches: 2. The CDR3 length is 15 residues. The CDR3 bases are TGTGCCAGCAGCCGACTAGCGTCGAACACCGGGGAGCTGTTTTTT. As protein: CASSRLASNTGELFF. The whole variable domain, filled in from reference TRBV7-8 and TRBJ2-2, reads GAGVSQSPRYKVAKRGQDVALRCDPISGHVSLFWYQQALGQGPEFLTYFQNEAQLDKSGLPSDRFFAERPEGSVSTLKIQRTQQEDSAVYLCASSRLASNTGELFFGEGSRLTVL.

V and J are TRBV11-2 and TRBJ2-7, with D possibly TRBD2 on 5 matching bases. CDR1 and CDR2 from the germline V gene are SGHAT and FQNNGV. Between the trimmed V and J ends, which lost 3 bases and 5 bases, there was a span of 11 bases. This CDR3 has 13 residues. The chain's CDR3 is CASSLESGDEQYF. The CDR3, as DNA: TGTGCCAGCAGCTTGGAGAGCGGTGACGAGCAGTACTTC.

The chain employs TRBV2 and TRBJ1-1; D unresolved. CDR3 size: 14 residues. Trimming pared 6 bases from V and 3 bases from J, leaving 14 bases between. Germline V gene sequence: CDR1 SNHLY, CDR2 FYNNEI. The CDR3 bases are TGTGCCAGCAGGCTCGCGCCGTCGGACACTGAAGCTTTCTTT. Translation: CASRLAPSDTEAFF.

V and J are TRBV6-5 and TRBJ2-3; 7 bases line up with TRBD1. The CDR3 loop spans 15 amino acids. In germline, CDR1 is MNHEY, CDR2 SVGAGI. V trimming: 0 bases; J trimming: 1 base; junction bases outside the gene matches: 1. The CDR3, as DNA: TGTGCCAGCAGTTACTCGGGGACAGGCACAGATACGCAGTATTTT. Translating it yields CASSYSGTGTDTQYF.

The rearrangement joins TRBV5-6 to TRBJ2-5, with D possibly TRBD2 on 7 matching bases. The CDR3 length is 15 residues. Germline lookup yields CDR1 SGHDT and CDR2 YYEEEE. The V end was cut by 1 base, the J end by 5 bases, with 15 bases between. CDR3 nucleotide sequence: TGTGCCAGCAGCTTGTCCCCCGGGGGGCCTGAGACCCAGTACTTC. Its protein product is CASSLSPGGPETQYF.

The rearrangement joins TRBV7-4 to TRBJ2-7; D may match TRBD1 or TRBD2 (5 bases each). Trimming removed 2 bases at V and 1 base at J, with 15 bases between. Germline CDR1 is SGHVT and CDR2 is SQSDAQ. The CDR3 loop spans 16 amino acids. The CDR3 sequence: CASSLKLVGESYEQYF. As DNA, the CDR3 is TGTGCCAGCAGCTTAAAACTAGTGGGGGAGTCCTACGAGCAGTACTTC.

The chain has TRBV19 and TRBJ2-4; 13 bases line up with TRBD2. The CDR3 runs 17 residues. Trimming at V came to 3 bases and at J to 4 bases, leaving 6 bases not matched to a gene. CDR1 is LNHDA, CDR2 SQIVND, per germline (reference sequence). CDR3 nucleotide sequence: TGTGCCAGTAGTATCACCGGACTAGCGGGAGAGAAAAACATTCAGTACTTC. Translating it yields CASSITGLAGEKNIQYF.